The clone carrying this T cell receptor (beta chain) came up a few times. These data originate in a study of T-cell memory formation after mild COVID-19. V gave up 6 bases and J gave up 1 base, with 7 bases separating them. The CDR3 runs to 12 residues. Germline V gene lookup returns CDR1 MNHEY and CDR2 SVGAGI. Each CDR3 protein is one row after TCRdb ran MiXCR on the 5' RACE reads. The repertoire holds just under 150,000 distinct CDR3 sequences, 19% seen once, with over 2% in the top ten. This TCR was recovered from an adult woman who had mild COVID-19 (a few samples of this study predate the infection). Cell type and time point are not known. The source material was PBMCs or a T cell subset sorted from them (not recorded which). The chain is built from TRBV6-5 and TRBJ2-7, with D uncertain. CDR3: CASRTGSYEQYF. DNA for the CDR3: TGTGCCAGCAGGACGGGTTCCTACGAGCAGTACTTC.